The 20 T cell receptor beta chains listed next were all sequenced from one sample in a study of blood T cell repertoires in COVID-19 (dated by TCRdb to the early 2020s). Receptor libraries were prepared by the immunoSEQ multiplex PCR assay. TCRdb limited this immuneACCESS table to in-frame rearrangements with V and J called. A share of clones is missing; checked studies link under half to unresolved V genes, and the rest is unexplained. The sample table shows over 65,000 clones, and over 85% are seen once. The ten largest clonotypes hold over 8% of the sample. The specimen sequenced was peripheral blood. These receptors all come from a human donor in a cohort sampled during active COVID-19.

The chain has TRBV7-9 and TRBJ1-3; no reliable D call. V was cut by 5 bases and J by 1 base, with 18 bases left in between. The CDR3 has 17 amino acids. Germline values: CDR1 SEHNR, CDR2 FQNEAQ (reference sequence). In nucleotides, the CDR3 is TGTGCCAGCAGCCCCACCCGGACTGGAGGGTCTGGAAACACCATATATTTT. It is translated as CASSPTRTGGSGNTIYF.

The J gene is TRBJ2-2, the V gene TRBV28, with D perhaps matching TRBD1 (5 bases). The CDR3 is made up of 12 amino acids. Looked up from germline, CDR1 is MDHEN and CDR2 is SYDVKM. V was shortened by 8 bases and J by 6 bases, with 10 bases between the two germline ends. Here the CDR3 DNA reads TGTGCCAGCCAGCAGGGTTCCGGGGAGCTGTTTTTT. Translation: CASQQGSGELFF.

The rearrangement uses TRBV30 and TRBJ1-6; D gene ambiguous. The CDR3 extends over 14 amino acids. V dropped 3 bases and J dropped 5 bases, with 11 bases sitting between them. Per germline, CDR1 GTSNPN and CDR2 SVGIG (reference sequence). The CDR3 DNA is TGTGCCTGGAGGCCGGGATTTAATAATTCACCCCTCCACTTT. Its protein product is CAWRPGFNNSPLHF.

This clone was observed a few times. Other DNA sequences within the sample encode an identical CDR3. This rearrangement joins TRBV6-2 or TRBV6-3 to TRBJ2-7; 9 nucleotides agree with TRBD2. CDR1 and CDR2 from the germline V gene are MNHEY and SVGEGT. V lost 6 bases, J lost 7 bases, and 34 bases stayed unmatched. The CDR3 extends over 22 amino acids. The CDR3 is CASSRSTPRGRGGARVLKEQYF. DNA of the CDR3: TGTGCCAGCAGCCGTAGTACGCCTCGCGGGAGGGGGGGGGCGAGGGTACTTAAAGAGCAGTACTTC.

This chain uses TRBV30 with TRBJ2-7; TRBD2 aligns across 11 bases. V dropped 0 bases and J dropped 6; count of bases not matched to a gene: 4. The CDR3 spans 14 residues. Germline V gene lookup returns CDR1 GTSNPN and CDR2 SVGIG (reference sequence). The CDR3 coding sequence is TGTGCCTGGAGTGTTACACTAGCGGGGGTCGAGCAGTACTTC. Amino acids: CAWSVTLAGVEQYF.

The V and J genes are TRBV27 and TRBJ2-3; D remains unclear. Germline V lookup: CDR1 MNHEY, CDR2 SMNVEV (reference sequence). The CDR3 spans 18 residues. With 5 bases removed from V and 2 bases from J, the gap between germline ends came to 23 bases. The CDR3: CASSPSRGIPLDTDTQYF. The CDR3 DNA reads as TGTGCCAGCAGTCCCTCACGCGGAATCCCCCTGGACACAGATACGCAGTATTTT.

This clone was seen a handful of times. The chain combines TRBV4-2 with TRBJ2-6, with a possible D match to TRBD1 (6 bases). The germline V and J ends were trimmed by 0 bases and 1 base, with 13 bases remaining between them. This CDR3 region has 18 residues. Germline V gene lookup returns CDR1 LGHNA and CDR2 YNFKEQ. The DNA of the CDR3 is TGTGCCAGCAGCCAAGACCCAGGGGTTGCTTCTGGGGCCAACGTCCTGACTTTC. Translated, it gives CASSQDPGVASGANVLTF.

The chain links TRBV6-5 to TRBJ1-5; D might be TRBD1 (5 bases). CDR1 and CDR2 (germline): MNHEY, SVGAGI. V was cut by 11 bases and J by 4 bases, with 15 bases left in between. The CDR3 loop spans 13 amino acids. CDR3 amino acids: CAGSDSPNQPQHF. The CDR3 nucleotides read TGTGCCGGCTCTGACAGCCCAAATCAGCCCCAGCATTTT.

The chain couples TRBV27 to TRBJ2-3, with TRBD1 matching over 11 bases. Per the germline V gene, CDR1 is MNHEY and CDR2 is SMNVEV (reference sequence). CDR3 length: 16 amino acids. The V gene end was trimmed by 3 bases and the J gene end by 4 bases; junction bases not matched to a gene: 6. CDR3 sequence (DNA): TGTGCCAGCAGTTTTTATTGGACAGGGGGCGCAGATACGCAGTATTTT. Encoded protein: CASSFYWTGGADTQYF.

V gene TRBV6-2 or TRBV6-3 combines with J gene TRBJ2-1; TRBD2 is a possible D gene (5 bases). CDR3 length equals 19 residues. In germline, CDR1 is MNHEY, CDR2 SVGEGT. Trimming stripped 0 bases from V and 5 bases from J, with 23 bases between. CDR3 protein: CASSYSIWPRKLDHNEQFF. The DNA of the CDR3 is TGTGCCAGCAGTTACTCGATTTGGCCAAGAAAACTAGATCACAATGAGCAGTTCTTC.

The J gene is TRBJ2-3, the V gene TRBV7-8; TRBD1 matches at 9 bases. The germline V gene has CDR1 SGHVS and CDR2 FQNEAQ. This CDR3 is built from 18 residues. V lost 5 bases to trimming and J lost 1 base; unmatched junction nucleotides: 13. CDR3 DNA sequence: TGTGCCAGCAGCGCTACCCCCGGGACAGGGATGGGCACAGATACGCAGTATTTT. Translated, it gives CASSATPGTGMGTDTQYF. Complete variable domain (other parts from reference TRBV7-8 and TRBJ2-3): GAGVSQSPRYKVAKRGQDVALRCDPISGHVSLFWYQQALGQGPEFLTYFQNEAQLDKSGLPSDRFFAERPEGSVSTLKIQRTQQEDSAVYLCASSATPGTGMGTDTQYFGPGTRLTVL.

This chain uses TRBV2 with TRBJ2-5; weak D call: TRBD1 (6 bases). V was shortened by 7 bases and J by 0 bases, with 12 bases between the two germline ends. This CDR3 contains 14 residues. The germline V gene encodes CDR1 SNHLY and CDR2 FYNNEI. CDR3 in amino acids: CASTSRGHQETQYF. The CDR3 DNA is TGTGCCAGCACCTCCAGGGGCCACCAAGAGACCCAGTACTTC. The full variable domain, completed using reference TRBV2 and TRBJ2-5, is EPEVTQTPSHQVTQMGQEVILRCVPISNHLYFYWYRQILGQKVEFLVSFYNNEISEKSEIFDDQFSVERPDGSNFTLKIRSTKLEDSAMYFCASTSRGHQETQYFGPGTRLLVL.

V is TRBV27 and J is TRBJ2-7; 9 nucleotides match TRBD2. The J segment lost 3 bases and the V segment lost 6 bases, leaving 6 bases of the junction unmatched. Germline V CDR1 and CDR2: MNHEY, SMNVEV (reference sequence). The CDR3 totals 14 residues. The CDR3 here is CASRRLAANYEQYF. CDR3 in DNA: TGTGCCAGCAGGAGACTAGCGGCGAACTACGAGCAGTACTTC.

Written as DNA, the CDR3 is TGCGCCAGCAGCTTGGAGCTAGCGGGACGCACAGATACGCAGTATTTT. Translating gives CASSLELAGRTDTQYF. The V call is TRBV5-1, the J call TRBJ2-3; TRBD2 aligns across 9 bases. The CDR3 is 16 amino acids. Germline V gives CDR1 SGHRS, CDR2 YFSETQ. The J segment lost 1 base and the V segment lost 0 bases, leaving 3 bases of the junction unmatched.

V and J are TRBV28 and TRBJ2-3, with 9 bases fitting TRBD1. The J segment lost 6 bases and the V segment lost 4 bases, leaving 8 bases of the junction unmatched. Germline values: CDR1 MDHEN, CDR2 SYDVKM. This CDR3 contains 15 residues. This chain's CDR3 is CASSSITGGGDTQYF. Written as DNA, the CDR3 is TGTGCCAGCAGTTCAATTACAGGGGGCGGCGATACGCAGTATTTT.

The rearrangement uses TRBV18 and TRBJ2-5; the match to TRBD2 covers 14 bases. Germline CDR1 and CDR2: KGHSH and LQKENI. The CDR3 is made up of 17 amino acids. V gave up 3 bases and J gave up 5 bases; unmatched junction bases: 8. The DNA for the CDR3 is TGTGCCAGCTCACCGGTGACTAGCGGGAGGGCCGGGGAGACCCAGTACTTC. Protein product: CASSPVTSGRAGETQYF.

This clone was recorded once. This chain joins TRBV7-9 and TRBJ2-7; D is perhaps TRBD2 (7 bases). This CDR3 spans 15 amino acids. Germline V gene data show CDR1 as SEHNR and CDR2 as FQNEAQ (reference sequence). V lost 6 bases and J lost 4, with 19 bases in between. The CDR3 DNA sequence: TGTGCCAGCAGTCATAGTGTGGGGGGGCAGTACGAGCAGTACTTC. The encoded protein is CASSHSVGGQYEQYF.

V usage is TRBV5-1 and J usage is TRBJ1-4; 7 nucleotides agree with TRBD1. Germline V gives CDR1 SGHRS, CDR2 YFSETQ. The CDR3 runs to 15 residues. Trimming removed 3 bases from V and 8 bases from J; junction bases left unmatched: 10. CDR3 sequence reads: CASSWTGTEREKLFF. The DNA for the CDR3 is TGCGCCAGCAGCTGGACCGGGACAGAGAGGGAAAAACTGTTTTTT.

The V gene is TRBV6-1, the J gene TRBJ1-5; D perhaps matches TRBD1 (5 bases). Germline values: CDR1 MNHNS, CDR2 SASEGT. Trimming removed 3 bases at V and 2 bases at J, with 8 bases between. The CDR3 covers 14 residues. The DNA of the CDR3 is TGTGCCAGCAGTGATTCGGGGGGCAATCAGCCCCAGCATTTT. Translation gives CASSDSGGNQPQHF.

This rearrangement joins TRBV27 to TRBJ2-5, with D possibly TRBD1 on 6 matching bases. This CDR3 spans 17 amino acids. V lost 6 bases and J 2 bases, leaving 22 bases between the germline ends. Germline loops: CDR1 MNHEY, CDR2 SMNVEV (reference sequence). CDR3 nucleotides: TGTGCCAGCAGACCCGGACAGCGCCGGTATAATCAAGAGACCCAGTACTTC. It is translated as CASRPGQRRYNQETQYF.